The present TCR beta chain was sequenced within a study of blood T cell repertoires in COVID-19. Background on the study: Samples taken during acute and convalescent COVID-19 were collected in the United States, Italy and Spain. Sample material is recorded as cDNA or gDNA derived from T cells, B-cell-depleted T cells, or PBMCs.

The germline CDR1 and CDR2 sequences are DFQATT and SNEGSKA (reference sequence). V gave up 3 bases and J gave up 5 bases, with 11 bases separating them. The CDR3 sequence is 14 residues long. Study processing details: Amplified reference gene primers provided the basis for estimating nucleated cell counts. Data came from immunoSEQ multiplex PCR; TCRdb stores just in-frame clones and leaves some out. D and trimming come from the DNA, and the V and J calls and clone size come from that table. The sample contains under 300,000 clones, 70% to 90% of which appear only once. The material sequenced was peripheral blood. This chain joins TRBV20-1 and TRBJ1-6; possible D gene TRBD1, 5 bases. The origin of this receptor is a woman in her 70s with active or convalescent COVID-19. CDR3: CSASVVGDNSPLHF. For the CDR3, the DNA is TGCAGTGCTAGTGTGGTAGGGGATAATTCACCCCTCCACTTT.